This T cell receptor beta chain originates from a study of blood T cell repertoires in COVID-19. Profiled with immunoSEQ multiplex PCR; TCRdb holds only in-frame clones, not every one. The sample yields around 120,000 clones, about four fifths seen once. Trimming left V 5 bases short and J 6 bases short, with 14 bases between. In germline, CDR1 is LGHDT, CDR2 YNNKEL (reference sequence). The CDR3 loop spans 14 amino acids. This clonotype originated in a man aged 35-49 years with active or convalescent COVID-19. The sample taken for sequencing was peripheral blood. The V and J genes are TRBV3-1 (or the pseudogene TRBV3-2) and TRBJ2-1, with D perhaps TRBD1 (6 bases). The CDR3 is CASSNRDFGNEQFF. CDR3 DNA sequence: TGTGCCAGCAGCAACAGGGATTTTGGCAATGAGCAGTTCTTC.